Presented here are 7 T cell receptor beta chains from one specimen sequenced in a study of Ad26.COV2.S vaccination and SARS-CoV-2 variants. Repertoires were generated with immunoSEQ multiplex PCR, while TCRdb's copy carries only in-frame clones and drops some. The table records about 410,000 clones, 89% of them present only once. Treatment defined: around 19 received Ad26.COV2.S at low or high dose, single or two shots; five or six received placebo; per-sample allocation not given. The samples were gathered on day 63 after the first injection of vaccine or placebo. The source was peripheral blood, collected in a trial of Ad26.COV2.S vaccine versus placebo. The receptors were sampled from a person aged 18-65 years who received the Ad26.COV2.S COVID-19 vaccine or a placebo.

The rearrangement uses TRBV3-1 (or the pseudogene TRBV3-2) and TRBJ1-5, with D perhaps matching TRBD1 (5 bases). CDR1 and CDR2 (germline): LGHDT, YNNKEL (reference sequence). V lost 0 bases to trimming and J lost 2 bases, with 11 bases between them. The CDR3 runs 16 residues. The CDR3 nucleotides read TGTGCCAGCAGCCAAGATGGAGCGGGGGGCAATCAGCCCCAGCATTTT. Encoded protein: CASSQDGAGGNQPQHF.

The rearrangement joins TRBV28 to TRBJ1-2; tentatively, D is TRBD1 (5 bases). The germline gives CDR1 MDHEN, CDR2 SYDVKM. V was pared by 6 bases and J by 5 bases, with 19 bases between. The CDR3 covers 15 residues. In DNA form, the CDR3 reads TGTGCCAGCAGCCTTCCTACAGGAGCCCGGTATGGCTACACCTTC. Translation gives CASSLPTGARYGYTF.

V is TRBV19 and J is TRBJ2-3; 7 bases are a match to TRBD2. Per germline, CDR1 LNHDA and CDR2 SQIVND (reference sequence). J lost 4 bases, V lost 2 bases, and 12 bases had no gene match. The CDR3 totals 17 residues. The chain's CDR3 is CASSISPTGGMADTQYF. The DNA for the CDR3 is TGTGCCAGTAGTATATCCCCCACCGGGGGGATGGCAGATACGCAGTATTTT.

The chain links TRBV7-3 to TRBJ2-1, with D perhaps given as TRBD1 or TRBD2 (5 bases each). Germline V gene data show CDR1 as SGHTA and CDR2 as FQGTGA. V lost 5 bases and J 5 bases, leaving 13 bases between the germline ends. The length of the CDR3 is 14 residues. The CDR3 coding sequence is TGTGCCAGCAGCACAGGACTTAACCACAATGAGCAGTTCTTC. It specifies CASSTGLNHNEQFF.

This chain joins TRBV6-5 and TRBJ1-2; the D gene is possibly TRBD1 (5 bases). V lost 2 bases, J lost 0 bases, and 10 bases lay in between. This CDR3 is built from 15 residues. Per germline, CDR1 MNHEY and CDR2 SVGAGI. CDR3 coding DNA: TGTGCCAGCAGTTACGACAGATTAGCTAACTATGGCTACACCTTC. This translates into CASSYDRLANYGYTF.

V is TRBV9 and J is TRBJ2-7, with D perhaps TRBD2 (6 bases). The V end was cut by 0 bases, the J end by 4 bases, with 17 bases between. Germline CDR1 SGDLS, CDR2 YYNGEE. This CDR3 contains 16 residues. Written as DNA, the CDR3 is TGTGCCAGCAGCGTAGGTGTCGGGTTGGAGGGTTACGAGCAGTACTTC. This translates into CASSVGVGLEGYEQYF.

The chain is built from TRBV6-6 and TRBJ2-7; D not resolved. Germline V CDR1 and CDR2: MNHNY, SVGAGI (reference sequence). The CDR3 is made up of 13 amino acids. V lost 0 bases, J lost 2 bases, and 5 bases lay in between. For the CDR3, the DNA is TGTGCCAGCAGTTACTCGGCACCCTACGAGCAGTACTTC. Translation gives CASSYSAPYEQYF.